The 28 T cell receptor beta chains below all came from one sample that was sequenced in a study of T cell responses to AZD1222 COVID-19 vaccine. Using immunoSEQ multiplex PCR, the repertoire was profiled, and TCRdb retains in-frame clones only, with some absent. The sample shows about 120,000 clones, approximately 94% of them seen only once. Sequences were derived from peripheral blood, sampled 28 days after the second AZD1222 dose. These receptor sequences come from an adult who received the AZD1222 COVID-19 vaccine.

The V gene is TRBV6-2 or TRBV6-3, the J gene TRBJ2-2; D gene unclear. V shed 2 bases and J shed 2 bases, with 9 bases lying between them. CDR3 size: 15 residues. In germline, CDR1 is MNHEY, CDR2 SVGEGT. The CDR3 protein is CASSYTALNTGELFF. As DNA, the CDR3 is TGTGCCAGCAGTTACACGGCGCTCAACACCGGGGAGCTGTTTTTT.

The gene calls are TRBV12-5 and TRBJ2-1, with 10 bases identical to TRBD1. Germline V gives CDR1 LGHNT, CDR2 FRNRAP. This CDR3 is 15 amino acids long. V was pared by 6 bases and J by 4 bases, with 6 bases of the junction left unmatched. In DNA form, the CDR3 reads TGTGCTAGTGGACAGGGACAGGGGCCGTACAATGAGCAGTTCTTC. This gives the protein CASGQGQGPYNEQFF.

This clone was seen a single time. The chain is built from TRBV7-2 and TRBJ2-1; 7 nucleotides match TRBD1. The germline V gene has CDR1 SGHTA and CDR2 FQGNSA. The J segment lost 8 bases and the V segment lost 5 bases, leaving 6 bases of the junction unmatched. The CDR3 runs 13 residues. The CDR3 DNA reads TGTGCCAGCAGCCCGCGACAGGGATATGAGCAGTTCTTC. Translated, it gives CASSPRQGYEQFF. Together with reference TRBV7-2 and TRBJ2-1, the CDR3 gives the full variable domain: GAGVSQSPSNKVTEKGKDVELRCDPISGHTALYWYRQSLGQGLEFLIYFQGNSAPDKSGLPSDRFSAERTGGSVSTLTIQRTQQEDSAVYLCASSPRQGYEQFFGPGTRLTVL.

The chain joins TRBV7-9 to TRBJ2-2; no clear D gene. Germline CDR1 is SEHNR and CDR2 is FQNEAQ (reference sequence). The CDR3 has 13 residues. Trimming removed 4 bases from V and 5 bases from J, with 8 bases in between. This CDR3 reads CASSYSGTGELFF. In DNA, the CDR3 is TGTGCCAGCAGCTATTCCGGGACCGGGGAGCTGTTTTTT.

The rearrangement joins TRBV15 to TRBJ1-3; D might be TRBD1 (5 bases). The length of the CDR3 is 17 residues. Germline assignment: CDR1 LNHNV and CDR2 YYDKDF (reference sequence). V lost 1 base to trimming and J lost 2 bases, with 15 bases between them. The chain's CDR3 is CATSRVEGRVAGNTIYF. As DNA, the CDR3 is TGTGCCACCAGCAGAGTGGAGGGCAGGGTAGCTGGAAACACCATATATTTT.

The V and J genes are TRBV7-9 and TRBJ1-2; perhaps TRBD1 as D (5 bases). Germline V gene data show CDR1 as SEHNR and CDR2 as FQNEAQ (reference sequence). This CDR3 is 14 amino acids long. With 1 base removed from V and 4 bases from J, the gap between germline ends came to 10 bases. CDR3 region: CASSLVRGPYGYTF. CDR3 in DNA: TGTGCCAGCAGCTTAGTCCGGGGACCCTATGGCTACACCTTC.

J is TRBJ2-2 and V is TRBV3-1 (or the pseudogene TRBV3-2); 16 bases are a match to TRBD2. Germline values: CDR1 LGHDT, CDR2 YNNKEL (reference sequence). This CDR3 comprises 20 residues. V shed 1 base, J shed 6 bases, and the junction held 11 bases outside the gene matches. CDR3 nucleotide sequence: TGTGCCAGCAGCCAAGTTATACCGGGACTAGCGGGAGGGCCGCCCGGGGAGCTGTTTTTT. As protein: CASSQVIPGLAGGPPGELFF.

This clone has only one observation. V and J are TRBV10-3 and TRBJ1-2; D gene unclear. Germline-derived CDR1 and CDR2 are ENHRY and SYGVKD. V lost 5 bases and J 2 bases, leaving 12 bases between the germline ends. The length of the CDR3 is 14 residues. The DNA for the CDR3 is TGTGCCATCAGTAGGGCAGACTTAAACTATGGCTACACCTTC. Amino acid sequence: CAISRADLNYGYTF.

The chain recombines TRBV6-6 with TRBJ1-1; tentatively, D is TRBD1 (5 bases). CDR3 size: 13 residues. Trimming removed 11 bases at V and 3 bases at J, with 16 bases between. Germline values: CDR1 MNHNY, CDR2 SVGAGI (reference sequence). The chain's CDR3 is CAGKTAAHTEAFF. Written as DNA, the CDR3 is TGTGCCGGGAAGACAGCCGCTCACACTGAAGCTTTCTTT.

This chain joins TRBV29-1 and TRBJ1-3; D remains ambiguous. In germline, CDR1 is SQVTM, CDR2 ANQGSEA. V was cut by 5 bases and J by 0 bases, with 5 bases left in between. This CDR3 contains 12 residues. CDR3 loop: CSVKGSGNTIYF. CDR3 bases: TGCAGCGTTAAAGGCTCTGGAAACACCATATATTTT.

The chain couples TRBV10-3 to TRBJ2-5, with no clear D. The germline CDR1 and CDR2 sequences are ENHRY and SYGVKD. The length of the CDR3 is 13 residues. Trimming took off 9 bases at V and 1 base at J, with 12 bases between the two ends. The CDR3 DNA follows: TGTGCCATGGCCGCTGCCAGCCAAGAGACCCAGTACTTC. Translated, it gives CAMAAASQETQYF.

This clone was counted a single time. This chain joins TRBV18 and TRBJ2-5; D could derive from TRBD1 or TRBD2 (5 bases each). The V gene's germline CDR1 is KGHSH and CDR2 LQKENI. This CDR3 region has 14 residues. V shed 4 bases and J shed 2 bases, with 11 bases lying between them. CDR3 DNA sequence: TGTGCCAGCTCACGCTTGAGGGGACAAGAGACCCAGTACTTC. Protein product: CASSRLRGQETQYF.

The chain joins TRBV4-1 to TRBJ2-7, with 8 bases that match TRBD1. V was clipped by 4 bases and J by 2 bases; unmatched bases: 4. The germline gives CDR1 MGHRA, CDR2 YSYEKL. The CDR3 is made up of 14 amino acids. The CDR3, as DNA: TGCGCCAGCAGCCCCCTGGGACAGGCCTACGAGCAGTACTTC. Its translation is CASSPLGQAYEQYF.

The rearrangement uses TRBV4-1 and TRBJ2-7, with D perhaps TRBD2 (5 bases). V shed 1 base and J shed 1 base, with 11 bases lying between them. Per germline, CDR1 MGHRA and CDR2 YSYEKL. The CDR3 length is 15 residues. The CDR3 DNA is TGCGCCAGCAGCCAAGTGGACGGGGATTCCTACGAGCAGTACTTC. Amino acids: CASSQVDGDSYEQYF.

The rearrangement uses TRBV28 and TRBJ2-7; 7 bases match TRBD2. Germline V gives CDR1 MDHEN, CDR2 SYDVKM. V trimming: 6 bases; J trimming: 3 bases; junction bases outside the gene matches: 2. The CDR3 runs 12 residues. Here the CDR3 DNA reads TGTGCCAGCAGGGTAGCGGGCTACGAGCAGTACTTC. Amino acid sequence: CASRVAGYEQYF.

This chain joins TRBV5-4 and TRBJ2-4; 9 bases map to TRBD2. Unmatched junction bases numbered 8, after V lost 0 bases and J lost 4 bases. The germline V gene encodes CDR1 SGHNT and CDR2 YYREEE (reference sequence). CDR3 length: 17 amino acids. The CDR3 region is CASSLDRRGGDKNIQYF. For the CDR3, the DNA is TGTGCCAGCAGCTTGGATAGGCGCGGGGGGGATAAAAACATTCAGTACTTC.

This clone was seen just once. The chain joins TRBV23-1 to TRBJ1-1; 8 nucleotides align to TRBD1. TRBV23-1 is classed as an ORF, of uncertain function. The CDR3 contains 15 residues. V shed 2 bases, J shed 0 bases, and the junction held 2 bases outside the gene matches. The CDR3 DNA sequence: TGCGCCAGCAGTCAAACAGGGGGGATGAACACTGAAGCTTTCTTT. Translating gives CASSQTGGMNTEAFF.

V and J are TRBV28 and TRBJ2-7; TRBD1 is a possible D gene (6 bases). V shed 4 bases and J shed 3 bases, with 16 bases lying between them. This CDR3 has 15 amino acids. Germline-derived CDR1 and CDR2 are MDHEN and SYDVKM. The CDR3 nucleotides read TGTGCCAGCAGTTCACAGGGCATAAACCTCTACGAGCAGTACTTC. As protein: CASSSQGINLYEQYF.

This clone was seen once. DNA for the CDR3: TGTGCCAGCAGCTTGTCTAGCGGGAGAGACGGCACCGGGGAGCTGTTTTTT. Translating gives CASSLSSGRDGTGELFF. The chain carries TRBV5-5 and TRBJ2-2, with TRBD2 matching over 10 bases. The germline V gene has CDR1 SGHKS and CDR2 YYEKEE (reference sequence). Losses at the gene ends were 1 base for V and 4 bases for J; bases not matched to a gene: 7. CDR3 length: 17 amino acids.

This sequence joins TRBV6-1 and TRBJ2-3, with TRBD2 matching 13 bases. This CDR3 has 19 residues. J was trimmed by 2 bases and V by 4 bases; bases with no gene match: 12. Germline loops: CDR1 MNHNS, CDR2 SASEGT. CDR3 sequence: CASSGPGLAGTNPTDTQYF. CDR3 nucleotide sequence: TGTGCCAGCAGTGGTCCGGGACTAGCGGGGACGAACCCCACAGATACGCAGTATTTT.

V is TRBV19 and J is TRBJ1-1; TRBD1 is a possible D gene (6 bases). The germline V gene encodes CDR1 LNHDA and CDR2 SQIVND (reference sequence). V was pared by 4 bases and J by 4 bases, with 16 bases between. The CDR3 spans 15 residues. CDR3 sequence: CASSRRGGQGTEAFF. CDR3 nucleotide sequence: TGTGCCAGTAGTAGAAGGGGGGGGCAAGGCACTGAAGCTTTCTTT.

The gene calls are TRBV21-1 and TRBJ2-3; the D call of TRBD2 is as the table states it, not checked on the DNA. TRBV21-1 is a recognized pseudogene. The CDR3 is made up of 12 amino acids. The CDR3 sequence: CASSTITDTQYF. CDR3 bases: TGTGCCAGCAGCACTATCACAGATACGCAGTATTTT.

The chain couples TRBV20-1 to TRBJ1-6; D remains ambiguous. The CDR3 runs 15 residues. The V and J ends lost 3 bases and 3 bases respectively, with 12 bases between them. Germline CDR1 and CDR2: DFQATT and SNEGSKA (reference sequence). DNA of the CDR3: TGCAGTGCTAGTAGGGAGCCCGGCTATAATTCACCCCTCCACTTT. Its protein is CSASREPGYNSPLHF.

The CDR3, as DNA: TGTGCCAGCAGTCTAACGGGACAGGGTGCGTATACGCAGTATTTT. It codes for CASSLTGQGAYTQYF. The rearrangement links TRBV6-5 to TRBJ2-3, with 9 bases matching TRBD1. From germline, CDR1 is MNHEY and CDR2 SVGAGI. The CDR3 extends over 15 amino acids. V was clipped by 5 bases and J by 7 bases; unmatched bases: 10.

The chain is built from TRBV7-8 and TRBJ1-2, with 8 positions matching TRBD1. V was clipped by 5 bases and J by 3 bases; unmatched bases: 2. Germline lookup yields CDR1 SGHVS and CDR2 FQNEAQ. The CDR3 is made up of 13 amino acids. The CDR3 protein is CASSPQGDYGYTF. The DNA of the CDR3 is TGTGCCAGCAGCCCACAGGGGGACTATGGCTACACCTTC.

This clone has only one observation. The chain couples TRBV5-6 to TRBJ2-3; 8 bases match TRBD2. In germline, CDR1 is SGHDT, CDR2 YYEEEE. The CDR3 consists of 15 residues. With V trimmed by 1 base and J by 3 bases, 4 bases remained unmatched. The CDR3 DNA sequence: TGTGCCAGCAGCTTGACTTCTAGCGGGACAGATACGCAGTATTTT. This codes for CASSLTSSGTDTQYF.

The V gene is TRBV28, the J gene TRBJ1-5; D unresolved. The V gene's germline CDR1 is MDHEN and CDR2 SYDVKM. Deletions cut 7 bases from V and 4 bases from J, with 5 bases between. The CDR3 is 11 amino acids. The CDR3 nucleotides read TGTGCCAGCACGAGTAATCAGCCCCAGCATTTT. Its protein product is CASTSNQPQHF.

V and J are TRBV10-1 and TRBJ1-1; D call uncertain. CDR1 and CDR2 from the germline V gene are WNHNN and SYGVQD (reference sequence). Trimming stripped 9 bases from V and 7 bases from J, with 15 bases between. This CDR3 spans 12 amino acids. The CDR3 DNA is TGCGCCAGATGGCCCGCATACGGTGAAGCTTTCTTT. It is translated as CARWPAYGEAFF.